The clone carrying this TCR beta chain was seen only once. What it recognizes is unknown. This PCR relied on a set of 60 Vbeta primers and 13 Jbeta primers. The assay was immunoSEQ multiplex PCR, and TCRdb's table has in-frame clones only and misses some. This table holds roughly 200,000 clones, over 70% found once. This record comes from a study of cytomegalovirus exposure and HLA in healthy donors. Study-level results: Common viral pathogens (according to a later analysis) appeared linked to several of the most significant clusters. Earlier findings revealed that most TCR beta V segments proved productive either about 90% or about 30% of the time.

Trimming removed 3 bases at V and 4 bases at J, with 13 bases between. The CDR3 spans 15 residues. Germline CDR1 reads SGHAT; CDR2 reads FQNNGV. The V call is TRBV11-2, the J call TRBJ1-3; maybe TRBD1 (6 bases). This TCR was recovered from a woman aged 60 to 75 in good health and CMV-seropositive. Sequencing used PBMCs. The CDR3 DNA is TGTGCCAGCAGCTTCGCTACAGGGTACGGAAACACCATATATTTT. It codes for CASSFATGYGNTIYF.